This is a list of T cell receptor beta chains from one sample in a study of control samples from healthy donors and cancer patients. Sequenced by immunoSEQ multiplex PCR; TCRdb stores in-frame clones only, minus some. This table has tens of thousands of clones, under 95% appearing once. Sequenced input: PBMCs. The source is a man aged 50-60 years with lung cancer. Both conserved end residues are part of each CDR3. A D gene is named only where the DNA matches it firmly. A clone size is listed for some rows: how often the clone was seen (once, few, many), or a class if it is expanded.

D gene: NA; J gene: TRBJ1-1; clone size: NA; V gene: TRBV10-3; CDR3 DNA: TGTGCCACCAACAGGGCCATGAACACTGAAGCTTTCTTT; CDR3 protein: CATNRAMNTEAFF
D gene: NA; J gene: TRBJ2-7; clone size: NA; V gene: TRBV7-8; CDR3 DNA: TGTGCCAGCAGCTCCCAGACAGCCTCTTCATCAGTCGGGCAGTACTTC; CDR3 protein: CASSSQTASSSVGQYF
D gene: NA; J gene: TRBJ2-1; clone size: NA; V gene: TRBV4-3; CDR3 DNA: TGCGCCAGCAGCCAATTCGAGTACAATGAGCAGTTCTTC; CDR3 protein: CASSQFEYNEQFF
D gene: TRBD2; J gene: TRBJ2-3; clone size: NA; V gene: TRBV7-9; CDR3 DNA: TGTGCCAGCAGCTCCTTAGCGGGGAAGGCCACAGATACGCAGTATTTT; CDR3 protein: CASSSLAGKATDTQYF
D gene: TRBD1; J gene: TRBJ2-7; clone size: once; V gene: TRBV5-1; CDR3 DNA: TGCGCCAGCAGCTTCCCTCACGGGACAGGGCTGACCTACGAGCAGTACTTC; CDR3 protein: CASSFPHGTGLTYEQYF
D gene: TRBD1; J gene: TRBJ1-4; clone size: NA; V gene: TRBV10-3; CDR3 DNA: TGTGCCATCAGTGGGACAGGGTTTGCAAAACTGTTTTTT; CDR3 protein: CAISGTGFAKLFF
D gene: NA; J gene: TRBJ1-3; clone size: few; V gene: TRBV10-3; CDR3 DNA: TGTGCCATCAGCACAGACTCTGGAAACACCATATATTTT; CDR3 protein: CAISTDSGNTIYF
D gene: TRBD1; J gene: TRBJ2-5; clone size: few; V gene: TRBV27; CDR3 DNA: TGTGCCAGCAGTTCTCCGATAGGGGGCGGTCGAGAGACCCAGTACTTC; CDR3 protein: CASSSPIGGGRETQYF
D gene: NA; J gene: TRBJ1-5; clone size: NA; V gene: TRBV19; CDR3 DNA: TGTGCCAGTAGTCCCCGAGGGGGGGGCAATCAGCCCCAGCATTTT; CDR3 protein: CASSPRGGGNQPQHF
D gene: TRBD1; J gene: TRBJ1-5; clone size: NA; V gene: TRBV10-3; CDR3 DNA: TGTGCCATCAGTGAAGGGACAGGGCTTTCTCAGCCCCAGCATTTT; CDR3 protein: CAISEGTGLSQPQHF
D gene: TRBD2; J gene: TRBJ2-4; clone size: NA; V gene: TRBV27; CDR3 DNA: TGTGCCAGCAGTTTAGGCTTGACAGGAACTAGCGGGGGGACTGCACTAGCCAAAAACATTCAGTACTTC; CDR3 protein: CASSLGLTGTSGGTALAKNIQYF
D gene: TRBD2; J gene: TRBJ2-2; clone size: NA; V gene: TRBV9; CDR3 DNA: TGTGCCAGCAGCGTAGCTAGCGGTGGTACCGGGGAGCTGTTTTTT; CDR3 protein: CASSVASGGTGELFF
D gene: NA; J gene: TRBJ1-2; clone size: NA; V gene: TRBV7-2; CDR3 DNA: TGTGCCAGCAGCTTTCTTGGGATAGGGGGAACCATAAACTATGGCTACACCTTC; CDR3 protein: CASSFLGIGGTINYGYTF
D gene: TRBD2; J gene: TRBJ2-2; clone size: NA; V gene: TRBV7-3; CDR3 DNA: TGTGCCAGCAGCTTTTTGCCGACTAGCGGGGGGAACACCGGGGAGCTGTTTTTT; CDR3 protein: CASSFLPTSGGNTGELFF
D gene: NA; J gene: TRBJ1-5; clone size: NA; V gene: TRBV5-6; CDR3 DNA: TGTGCCAGCAGCTTCCTTAATTACGGGGATCAGCCCCAGCATTTT; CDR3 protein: CASSFLNYGDQPQHF
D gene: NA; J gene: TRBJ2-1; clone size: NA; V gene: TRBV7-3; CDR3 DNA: TGTGCCAGCAGCCCCCGAGTTGTGGGGCTGAATGAGCAGTTCTTC; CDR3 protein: CASSPRVVGLNEQFF
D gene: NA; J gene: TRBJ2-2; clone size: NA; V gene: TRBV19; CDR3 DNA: TGTGCCAGTAGACCGGGGGACTTTCCAACCGGGGAGCTGTTTTTT; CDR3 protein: CASRPGDFPTGELFF
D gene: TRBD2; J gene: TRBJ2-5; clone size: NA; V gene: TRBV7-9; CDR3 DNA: TGTGCCAGCAGCTCGAGCGGGGGGAGTGAGACCCAGTACTTC; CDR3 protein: CASSSSGGSETQYF
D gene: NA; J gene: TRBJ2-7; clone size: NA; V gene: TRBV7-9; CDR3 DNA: TGTGCCAGCAGCCCCCTTACCCCCTTCTCGACAGAATACGAGCAGTACTTC; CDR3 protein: CASSPLTPFSTEYEQYF
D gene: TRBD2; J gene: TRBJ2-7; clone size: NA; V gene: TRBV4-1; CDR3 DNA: TGCGCCAGCAGCCCGGGACTAGCCGCCTACGAGCAGTACTTC; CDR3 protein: CASSPGLAAYEQYF
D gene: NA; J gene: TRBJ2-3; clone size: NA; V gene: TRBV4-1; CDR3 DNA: TGCGCCAGCAGCCAAGATCCCCCGTCCACTAGCACAGATACGCAGTATTTT; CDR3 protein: CASSQDPPSTSTDTQYF
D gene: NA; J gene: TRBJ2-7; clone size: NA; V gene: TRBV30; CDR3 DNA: TGTGCCTGGAGTGGAATGCGCGGGGCGGCCTACGAGCAGTACTTC; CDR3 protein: CAWSGMRGAAYEQYF
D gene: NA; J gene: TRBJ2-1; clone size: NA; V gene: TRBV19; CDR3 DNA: TGTGCCAGTAGTATAGGAAAGGGTTCCTACAATGAGCAGTTCTTC; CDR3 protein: CASSIGKGSYNEQFF
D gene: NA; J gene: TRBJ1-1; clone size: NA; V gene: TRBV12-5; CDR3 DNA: TGTGCTAGTGGAGATAAGGGGGGAGTCGACACTGAAGCTTTCTTT; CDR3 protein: CASGDKGGVDTEAFF
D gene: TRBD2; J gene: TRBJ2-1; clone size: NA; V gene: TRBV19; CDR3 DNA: TGTGCCAGTAGTGTGGGACTAGCGGGGATCAATGAGCAGTTCTTC; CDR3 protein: CASSVGLAGINEQFF
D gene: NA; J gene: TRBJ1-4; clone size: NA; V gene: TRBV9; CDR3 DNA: TGTGCCAGCAGCGTAGGCGATTCACAGGTCCTGTTTTTT; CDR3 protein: CASSVGDSQVLFF
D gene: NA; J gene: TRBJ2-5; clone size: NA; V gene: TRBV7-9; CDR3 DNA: TGTGCCAGCAGCGTCTCTCTGGGCTTAAGTGGTGGGGAGACCCAGTACTTC; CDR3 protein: CASSVSLGLSGGETQYF
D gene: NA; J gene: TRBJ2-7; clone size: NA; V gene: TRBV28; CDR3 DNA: TGTGCCAGCAGTTTAGGACAGTCCTACGAGCAGTACTTC; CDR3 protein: CASSLGQSYEQYF
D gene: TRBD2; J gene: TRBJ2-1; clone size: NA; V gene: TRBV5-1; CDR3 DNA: TGCGCCAGCAGCCATAGGACTAGCGGGGGGGCAGTAGGCGAGCAGTTCTTC; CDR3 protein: CASSHRTSGGAVGEQFF
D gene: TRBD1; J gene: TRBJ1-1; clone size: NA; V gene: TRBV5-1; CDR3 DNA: TGCGCCAGCAGCGCTACCCTGGGGACAGTTAACACTGAAGCTTTCTTT; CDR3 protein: CASSATLGTVNTEAFF
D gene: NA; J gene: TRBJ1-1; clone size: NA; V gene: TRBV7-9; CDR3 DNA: TGTGCCAGCAGCTCCGACCTTACTCTGAACACTGAAGCTTTCTTT; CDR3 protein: CASSSDLTLNTEAFF
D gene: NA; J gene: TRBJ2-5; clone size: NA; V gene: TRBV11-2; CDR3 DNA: TGTGCCAGCAGCTTAGCAGGGGGGGAGACCCAGTACTTC; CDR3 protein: CASSLAGGETQYF
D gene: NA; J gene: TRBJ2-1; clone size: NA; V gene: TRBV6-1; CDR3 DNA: TGTGCCAGCAGTGATGTAGTTGAGCAGTTCTTC; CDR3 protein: CASSDVVEQFF
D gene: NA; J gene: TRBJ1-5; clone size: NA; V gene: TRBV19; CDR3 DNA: TGTGCCAGTAGTATGTCCGGATTCAATCAGCCCCAGCATTTT; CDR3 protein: CASSMSGFNQPQHF
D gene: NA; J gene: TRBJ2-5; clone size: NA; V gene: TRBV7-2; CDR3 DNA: TGTGCCAGCAGCGAAAACCGAGGTGGGGAGACCCAGTACTTC; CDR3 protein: CASSENRGGETQYF
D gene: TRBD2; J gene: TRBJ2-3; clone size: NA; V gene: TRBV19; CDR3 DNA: TGTGCCAGTACCCAGCCGGGACTAAGCACAGATACGCAGTATTTT; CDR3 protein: CASTQPGLSTDTQYF
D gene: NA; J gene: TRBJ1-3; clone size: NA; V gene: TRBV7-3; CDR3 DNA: TGTGCCAGCAGCTTAAACCCCGGCCCGGGAAACACCATATATTTT; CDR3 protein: CASSLNPGPGNTIYF
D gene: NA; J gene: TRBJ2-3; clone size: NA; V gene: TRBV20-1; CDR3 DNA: TGCAGTGCTACCCTAGGAGATACGCAGTATTTT; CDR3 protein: CSATLGDTQYF
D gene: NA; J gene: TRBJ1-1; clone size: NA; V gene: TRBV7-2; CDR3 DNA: TGTGCCAGCAGCTTAGTAGGTCAGGTGAACACTGAAGCTTTCTTT; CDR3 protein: CASSLVGQVNTEAFF
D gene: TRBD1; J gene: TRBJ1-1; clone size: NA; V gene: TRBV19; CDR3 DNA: TGTGCCAGTACCCGGGACAGGGTCTCTGAAGCTTTCTTT; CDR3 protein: CASTRDRVSEAFF
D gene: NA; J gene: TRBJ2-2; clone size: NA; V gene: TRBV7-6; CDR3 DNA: TGTGCCAGCAGCCTACGGCCACGGCGATTGGCCGGGGAGCTGTTTTTT; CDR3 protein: CASSLRPRRLAGELFF
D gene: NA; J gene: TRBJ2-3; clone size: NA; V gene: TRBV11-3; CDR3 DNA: TGTGCCAGCAGCCCCGGGGGCAGAAACCTTGGGACAGATACGCAGTATTTT; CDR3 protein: CASSPGGRNLGTDTQYF
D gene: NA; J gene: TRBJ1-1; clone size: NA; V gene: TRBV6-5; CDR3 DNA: TGTGCCAGCAGCTCCGAAGGTACTGATACAACTGAAGCTTTCTTT; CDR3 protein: CASSSEGTDTTEAFF
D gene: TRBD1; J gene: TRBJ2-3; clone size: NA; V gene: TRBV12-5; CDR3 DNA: TGTGCTAGTGCACCCGGGACAGGGCTCCGACCAGATACGCAGTATTTT; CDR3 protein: CASAPGTGLRPDTQYF
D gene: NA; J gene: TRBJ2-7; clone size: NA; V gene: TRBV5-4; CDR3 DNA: TGTGCCAGCAGCTTGGAAGGCGGTATGAACGAGCAGTACTTC; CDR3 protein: CASSLEGGMNEQYF
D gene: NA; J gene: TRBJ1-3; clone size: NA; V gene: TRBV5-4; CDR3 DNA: TGTGCCAGCAGCCGGGACCCCAACTCTGGAAACACCATATATTTT; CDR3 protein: CASSRDPNSGNTIYF